This T cell receptor (beta chain) was identified during a study of human T cells and chemical hapten exposure. The time point here: healthy volunteer bleed at 6 weeks. Unfractionated whole blood was the source from which total RNA was extracted. The library gave individual cDNA molecules unique molecular identifiers. Authors' analysis steps: Samples held a median of 95,638 TCRs, range about 20,000–700,000. From the RACE reads, TCRdb called clonotypes with MiXCR, one entry per CDR3 protein. The V and J calls follow TCRdb's processing rather than the paper's. The data contain fewer than 100,000 distinct CDR3 sequences, approximately 8.1% of them singletons. The sequenced sample consisted of whole blood. The TCR sequence derives from a female donor in good health. Some clones in this sample may be carry-over from other donors' samples.

The CDR3 here is CSASDRGFLGEQYF. The CDR3, as DNA: TGCAGTGCTTCGGACAGGGGGTTCCTCGGCGAGCAGTACTTC. J is TRBJ2-7 and V is TRBV20-1; 10 nucleotides agree with TRBD1. The length of the CDR3 is 14 residues. V dropped 5 bases and J dropped 6; count of bases not matched to a gene: 10. Per the germline V gene, CDR1 is DFQATT and CDR2 is SNEGSKA (reference sequence).